This TCR beta chain was recorded in a study of human T cells and chemical hapten exposure. Across the study: Weekly administration of diphenylcyclopropenone to the scalp of patients continued throughout the roughly 26-week study. The patients, most of them female, presented with alopecia areata, totalis or universalis.

TCRdb reprocessed the RACE reads with MiXCR, giving one entry per CDR3 protein. Altogether about 380,000 distinct CDR3 sequences are present, less than 6.5% being singletons, with the ten largest covering approximately 2.8%. Regarding time point: pre-sensitization, week 0. Sample treatment: therapeutic diphenylcyclopropenone sensitization with weekly scalp DPC. Sequences were derived from whole blood, sampled in connection with sensitization to the hapten diphenylcyclopropenone (DPC). The source is a woman between 50 and 59 years old with alopecia areata. Some clones in this sample may be carry-over from other donors' samples.

The DNA for the CDR3 is TGTGCCAGCAGCCAGCCCGGGACCGCAATCGCTGAAGCTTTCTTT. This gives the protein CASSQPGTAIAEAFF. The rearrangement uses TRBV4-2 and TRBJ1-1, with D possibly TRBD1 on 5 matching bases. Per the germline V gene, CDR1 is LGHNA and CDR2 is YNFKEQ. The V end was cut by 3 bases, the J end by 6 bases, with 17 bases between. This CDR3 spans 15 amino acids.